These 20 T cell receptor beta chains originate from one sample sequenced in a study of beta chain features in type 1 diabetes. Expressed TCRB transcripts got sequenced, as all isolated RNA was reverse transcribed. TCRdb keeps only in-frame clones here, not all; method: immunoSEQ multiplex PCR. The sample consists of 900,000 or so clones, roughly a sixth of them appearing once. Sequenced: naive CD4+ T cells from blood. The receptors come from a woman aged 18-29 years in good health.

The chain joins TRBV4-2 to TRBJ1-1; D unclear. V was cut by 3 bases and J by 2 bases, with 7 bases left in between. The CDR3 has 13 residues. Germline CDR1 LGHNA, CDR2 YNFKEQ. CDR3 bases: TGTGCCAGCAGCCAGGGCAGTAACACTGAAGCTTTCTTT. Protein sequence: CASSQGSNTEAFF.

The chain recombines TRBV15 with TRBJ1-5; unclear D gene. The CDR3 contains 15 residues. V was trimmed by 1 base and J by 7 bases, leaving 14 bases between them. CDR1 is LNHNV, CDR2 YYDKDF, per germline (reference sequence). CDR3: CATSRGSGVGQPQHF. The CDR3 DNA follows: TGTGCCACCAGCAGAGGTTCGGGTGTCGGGCAGCCCCAGCATTTT.

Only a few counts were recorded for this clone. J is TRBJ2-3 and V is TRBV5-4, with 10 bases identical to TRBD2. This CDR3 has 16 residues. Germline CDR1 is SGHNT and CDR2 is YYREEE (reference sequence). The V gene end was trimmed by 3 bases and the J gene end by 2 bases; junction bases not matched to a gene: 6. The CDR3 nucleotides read TGTGCCAGCAGCTCAAAGCTAGCGGGGGACACAGATACGCAGTATTTT. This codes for CASSSKLAGDTDTQYF.

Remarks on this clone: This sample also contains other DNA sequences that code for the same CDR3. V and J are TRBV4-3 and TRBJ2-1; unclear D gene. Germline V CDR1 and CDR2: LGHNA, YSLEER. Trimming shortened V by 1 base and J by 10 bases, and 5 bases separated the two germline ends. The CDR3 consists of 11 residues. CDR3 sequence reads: CASSQGGEQFF. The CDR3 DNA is TGCGCCAGCAGCCAAGGTGGCGAGCAGTTCTTC.

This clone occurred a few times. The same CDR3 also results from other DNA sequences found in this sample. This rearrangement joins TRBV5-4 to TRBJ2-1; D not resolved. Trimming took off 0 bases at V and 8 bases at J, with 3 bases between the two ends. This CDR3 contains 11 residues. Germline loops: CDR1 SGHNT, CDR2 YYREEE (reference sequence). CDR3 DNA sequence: TGTGCCAGCAGCTTGGTTGATGAGCAGTTCTTC. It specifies CASSLVDEQFF.

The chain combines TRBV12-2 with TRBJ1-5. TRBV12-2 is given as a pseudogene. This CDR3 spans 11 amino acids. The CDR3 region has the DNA TGTGCAAGTCGCTTTTCATTGGCCCAGCATTTT. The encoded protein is CASRFSLAQHF.

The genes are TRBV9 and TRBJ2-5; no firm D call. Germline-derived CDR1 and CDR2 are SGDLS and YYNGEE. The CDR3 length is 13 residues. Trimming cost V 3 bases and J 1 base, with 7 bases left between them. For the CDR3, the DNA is TGTGCCAGCAGCGCCCGACTCCAAGAGACCCAGTACTTC. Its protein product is CASSARLQETQYF. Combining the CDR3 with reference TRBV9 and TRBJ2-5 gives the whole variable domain DSGVTQTPKHLITATGQRVTLRCSPRSGDLSVYWYQQSLDQGLQFLIQYYNGEERAKGNILERFSAQQFPDLHSELNLSSLELGDSALYFCASSARLQETQYFGPGTRLLVL.

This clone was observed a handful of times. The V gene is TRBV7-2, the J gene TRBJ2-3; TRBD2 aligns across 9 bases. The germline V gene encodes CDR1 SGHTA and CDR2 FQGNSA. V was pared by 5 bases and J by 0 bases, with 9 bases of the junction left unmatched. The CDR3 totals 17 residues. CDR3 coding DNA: TGTGCCAGCAGCCCCCCCCTAGCGGGATCTAGCACAGATACGCAGTATTTT. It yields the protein CASSPPLAGSSTDTQYF.

The chain's CDR3 is CASSFRTGDYGYTF. CDR3 sequence (DNA): TGCGCCAGCAGCTTCAGGACCGGGGATTATGGCTACACCTTC. This chain links TRBV5-1 with TRBJ1-2; the D is unclear. CDR3 length: 14 residues. Trimming stripped 2 bases from V and 5 bases from J, with 13 bases between. CDR1 is SGHRS, CDR2 YFSETQ, per germline.

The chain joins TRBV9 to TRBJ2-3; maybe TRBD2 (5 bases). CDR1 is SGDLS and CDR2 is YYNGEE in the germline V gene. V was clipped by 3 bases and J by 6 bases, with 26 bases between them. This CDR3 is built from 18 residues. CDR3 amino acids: CASSASLPGFFPGDTQYF. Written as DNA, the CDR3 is TGTGCCAGCAGCGCTTCCCTCCCCGGTTTTTTCCCGGGGGATACGCAGTATTTT.

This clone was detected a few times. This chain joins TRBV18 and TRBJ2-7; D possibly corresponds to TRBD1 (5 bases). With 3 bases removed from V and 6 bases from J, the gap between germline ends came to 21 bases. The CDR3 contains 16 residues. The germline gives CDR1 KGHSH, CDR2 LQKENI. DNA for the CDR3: TGTGCCAGCTCACCGTTTAATACAGGTGCCCAGGGCGAGCAGTACTTC. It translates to CASSPFNTGAQGEQYF. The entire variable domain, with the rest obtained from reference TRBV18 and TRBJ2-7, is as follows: NAGVMQNPRHLVRRRGQEARLRCSPMKGHSHVYWYRQLPEEGLKFMVYLQKENIIDESGMPKERFSAEFPKEGPSILRIQQVVRGDSAAYFCASSPFNTGAQGEQYFGPGTRLTVT.

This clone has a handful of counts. CDR3 in amino acids: CASSLTVNTEAFF. The CDR3 DNA is TGTGCCAGCAGCCTAACGGTAAACACTGAAGCTTTCTTT. The V and J genes are TRBV14 and TRBJ1-1; no clear D gene. V lost 4 bases and J 2 bases, leaving 8 bases between the germline ends. This CDR3 has 13 amino acids. Germline V lookup: CDR1 SGHDN, CDR2 FVKESK.

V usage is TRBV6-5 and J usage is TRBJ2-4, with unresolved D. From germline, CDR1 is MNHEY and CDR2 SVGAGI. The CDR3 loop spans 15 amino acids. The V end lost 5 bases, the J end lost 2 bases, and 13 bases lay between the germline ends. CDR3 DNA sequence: TGTGCCAGCAGTCAATCTGAAAGGACCAAAAACATTCAGTACTTC. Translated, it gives CASSQSERTKNIQYF.

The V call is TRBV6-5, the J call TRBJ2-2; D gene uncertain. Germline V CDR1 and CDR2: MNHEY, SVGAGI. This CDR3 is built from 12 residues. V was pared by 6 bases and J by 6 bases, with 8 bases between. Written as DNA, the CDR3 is TGTGCCAGCAGCCCCCTGGCCGGGGAGCTGTTTTTT. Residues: CASSPLAGELFF.

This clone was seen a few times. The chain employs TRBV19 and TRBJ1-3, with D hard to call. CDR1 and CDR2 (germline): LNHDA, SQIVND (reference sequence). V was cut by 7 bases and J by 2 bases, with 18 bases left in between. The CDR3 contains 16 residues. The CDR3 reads CASTALIRLTGNTIYF. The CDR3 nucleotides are TGTGCCAGTACCGCCCTTATCAGGTTAACTGGAAACACCATATATTTT.

The CDR3 DNA reads as TGTGCCACGTCGGCTACTTCCTACGAGCAGTACTTC. Amino acids: CATSATSYEQYF. The chain combines TRBV6-6 with TRBJ2-7; D unclear. The CDR3 length is 12 residues. CDR1 and CDR2 (germline): MNHNY, SVGAGI (reference sequence). V was shortened by 10 bases and J by 1 base, with 11 bases between the two germline ends.

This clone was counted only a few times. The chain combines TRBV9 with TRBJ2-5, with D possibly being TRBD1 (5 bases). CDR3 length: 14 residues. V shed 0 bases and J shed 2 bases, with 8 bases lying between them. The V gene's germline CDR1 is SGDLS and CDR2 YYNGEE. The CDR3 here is CASSVDGAQETQYF. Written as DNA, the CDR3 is TGTGCCAGCAGCGTAGATGGGGCACAAGAGACCCAGTACTTC.

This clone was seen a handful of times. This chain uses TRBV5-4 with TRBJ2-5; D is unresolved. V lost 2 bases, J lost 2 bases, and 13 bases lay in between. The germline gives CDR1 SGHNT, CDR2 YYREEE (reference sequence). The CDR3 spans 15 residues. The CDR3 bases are TGTGCCAGCAGCTTTTCGTCCGGCAGACAAGAGACCCAGTACTTC. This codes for CASSFSSGRQETQYF.

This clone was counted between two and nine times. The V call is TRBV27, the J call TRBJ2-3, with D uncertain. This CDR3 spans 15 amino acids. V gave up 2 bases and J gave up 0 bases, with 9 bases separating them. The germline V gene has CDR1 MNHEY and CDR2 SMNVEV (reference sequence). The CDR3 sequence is CASSLLTASTDTQYF. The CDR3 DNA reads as TGTGCCAGCAGTTTACTGACGGCTAGCACAGATACGCAGTATTTT.

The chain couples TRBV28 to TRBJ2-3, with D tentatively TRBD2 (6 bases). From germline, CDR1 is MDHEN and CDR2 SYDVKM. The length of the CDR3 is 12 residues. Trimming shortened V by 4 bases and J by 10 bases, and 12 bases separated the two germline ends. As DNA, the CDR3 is TGTGCCAGCAGTTCAGATACGGGAGCGCAGTATTTT. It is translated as CASSSDTGAQYF.